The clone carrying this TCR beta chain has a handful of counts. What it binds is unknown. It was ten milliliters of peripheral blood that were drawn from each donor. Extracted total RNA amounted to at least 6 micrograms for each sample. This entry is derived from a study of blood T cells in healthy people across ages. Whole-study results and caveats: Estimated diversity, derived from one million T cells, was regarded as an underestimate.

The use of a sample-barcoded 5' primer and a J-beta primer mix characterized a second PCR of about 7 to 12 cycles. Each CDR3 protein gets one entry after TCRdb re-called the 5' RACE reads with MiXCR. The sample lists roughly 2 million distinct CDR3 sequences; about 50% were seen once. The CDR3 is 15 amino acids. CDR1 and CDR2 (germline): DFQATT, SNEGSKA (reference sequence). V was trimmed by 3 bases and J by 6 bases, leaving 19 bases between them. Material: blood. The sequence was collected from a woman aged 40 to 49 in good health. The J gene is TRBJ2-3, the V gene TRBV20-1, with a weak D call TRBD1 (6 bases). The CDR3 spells CSASGTQIRRDTQYF. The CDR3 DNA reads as TGCAGTGCTAGTGGGACACAGATACGACGGGATACGCAGTATTTT.